This TCR beta chain originates from a study of blood T cell repertoires in COVID-19. As for the study in general: Sites across the United States, Italy and Spain contributed samples from acute and convalescent COVID-19. Sources were T cells, B-cell-depleted T cells, or PBMCs; the material itself was cDNA or gDNA.

The length of the CDR3 is 17 residues. Authors' processing steps: From reference gene primer amplification, estimates of nucleated cell counts were derived. Profiled with immunoSEQ multiplex PCR; TCRdb holds only in-frame clones, not every one. V, J and clone size are those of that table, while D and trimming were read from the DNA. The top ten clones hold around 3% of a sample with about 130,000 clones, more than 80% of them seen once. Enrolment of Seattle patients took place during active infection, and they were followed longitudinally. The receptor was isolated from a woman over 75 with COVID-19, enrolled during active disease. The rearrangement uses TRBV21-1 and TRBJ2-7; no DNA check was done on the table's D call, TRBD2. TRBV21-1 is shown as a pseudogene. The sequencing sample was made of peripheral blood. CDR3 in DNA: TGTGCCAGCAGTTCCGGCCTAGCGGGAGGGCCGATGGTCGAGCAGTACTTC. This encodes CASSSGLAGGPMVEQYF.